The T cell receptor beta chain described here comes from a study of blood T cell repertoires in COVID-19. About the research overall: Whether acute or convalescent, the COVID-19 samples came from the United States, Italy and Spain. T cells, B-cell-depleted T cells, or PBMCs supplied cDNA or gDNA.

V trimming: 6 bases; J trimming: 6 bases; junction bases outside the gene matches: 11. Germline assignment: CDR1 LGHDT and CDR2 YNNKEL (reference sequence). The CDR3 totals 16 residues. In the original processing: Reference gene primer amplification in the assay estimated nucleated cell counts. This table comes from immunoSEQ multiplex PCR, and its TCRdb copy is limited to in-frame clones, with some not included. That table supplies the V and J calls and clone size; D and trimming were determined from the DNA. The sample carries 95,000 to 100,000 clones, approximately 84% recorded once. The sequence was collected from a man aged 65 to 85 with acute or convalescent COVID-19. This chain uses TRBV3-1 (or the pseudogene TRBV3-2) with TRBJ1-2; 12 bases match TRBD1. The source material was peripheral blood. In nucleotides, the CDR3 is TGTGCCAGCAGTCTCCGGGACAGGGGGCGTCAGAATGGCTACACCTTC. The encoded protein is CASSLRDRGRQNGYTF.